The T cell receptor (beta chain) under discussion was sequenced for a study of cytomegalovirus exposure and HLA in healthy donors. Germline loops: CDR1 SGDLS, CDR2 YYNGEE. Trimming removed 6 bases from V and 3 bases from J; junction bases left unmatched: 10. This CDR3 has 16 residues. Primers: 60 Vbeta forward and 13 Jbeta reverse. Assay used: immunoSEQ multiplex PCR; TCRdb lists only in-frame clones, some missing. The sample has some 170,000 clones, roughly 89% seen once. The TCR was taken from a woman between 25 and 40 years old in good health and CMV-seronegative. The sample consisted of PBMCs. The rearrangement links TRBV9 to TRBJ2-3; the match to TRBD2 covers 10 bases. Here the CDR3 DNA reads TGTGCCAGCACCGCCCGACCTAGCGGGAGAACAGATACGCAGTATTTT. It encodes CASTARPSGRTDTQYF.